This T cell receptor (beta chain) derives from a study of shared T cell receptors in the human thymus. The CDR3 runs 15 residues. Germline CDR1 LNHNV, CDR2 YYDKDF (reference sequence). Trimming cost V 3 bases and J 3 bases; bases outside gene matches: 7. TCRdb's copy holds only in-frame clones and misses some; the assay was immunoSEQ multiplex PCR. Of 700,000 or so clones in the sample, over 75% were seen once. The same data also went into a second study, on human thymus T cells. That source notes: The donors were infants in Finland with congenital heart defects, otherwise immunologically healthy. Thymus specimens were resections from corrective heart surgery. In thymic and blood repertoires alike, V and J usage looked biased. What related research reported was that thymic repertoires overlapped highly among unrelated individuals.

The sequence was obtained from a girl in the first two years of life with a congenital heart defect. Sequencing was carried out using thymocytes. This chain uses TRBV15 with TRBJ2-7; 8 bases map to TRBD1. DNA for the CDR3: TGTGCCACCAGCAGCAGGGGGCCAAGATACTACGAGCAGTACTTC. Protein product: CATSSRGPRYYEQYF. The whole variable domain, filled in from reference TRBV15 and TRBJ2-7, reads DAMVIQNPRYQVTQFGKPVTLSCSQTLNHNVMYWYQQKSSQAPKLLFHYYDKDFNNEADTPDNFQSRRPNTSFCFLDIRSPGLGDTAMYLCATSSRGPRYYEQYFGPGTRLTVT.